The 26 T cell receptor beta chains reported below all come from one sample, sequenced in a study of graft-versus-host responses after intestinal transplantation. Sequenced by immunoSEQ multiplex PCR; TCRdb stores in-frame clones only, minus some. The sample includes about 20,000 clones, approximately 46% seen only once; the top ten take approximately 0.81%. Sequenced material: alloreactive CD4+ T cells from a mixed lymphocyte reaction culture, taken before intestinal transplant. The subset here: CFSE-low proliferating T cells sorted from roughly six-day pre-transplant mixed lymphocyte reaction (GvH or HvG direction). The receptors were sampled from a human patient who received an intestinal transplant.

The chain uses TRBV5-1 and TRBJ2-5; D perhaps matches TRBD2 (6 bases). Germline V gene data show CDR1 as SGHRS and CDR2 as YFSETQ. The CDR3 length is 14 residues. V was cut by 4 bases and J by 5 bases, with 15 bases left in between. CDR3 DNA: TGCGCCAGCAGCCCCCCCGCGGCGGGGGAGACCCAGTACTTC. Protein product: CASSPPAAGETQYF.

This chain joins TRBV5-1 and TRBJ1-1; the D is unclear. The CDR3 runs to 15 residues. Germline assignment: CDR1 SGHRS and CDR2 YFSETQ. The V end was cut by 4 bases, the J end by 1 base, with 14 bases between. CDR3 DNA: TGCGCCAGCAGCCGGTCGCCCCCTGAGAACACTGAAGCTTTCTTT. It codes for CASSRSPPENTEAFF.

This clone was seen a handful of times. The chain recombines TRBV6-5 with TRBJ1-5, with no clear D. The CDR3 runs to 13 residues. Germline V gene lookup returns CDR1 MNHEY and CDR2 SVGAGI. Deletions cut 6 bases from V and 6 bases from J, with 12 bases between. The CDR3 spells CASSREVGQPQHF. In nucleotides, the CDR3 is TGTGCCAGCAGCCGAGAGGTGGGTCAGCCCCAGCATTTT.

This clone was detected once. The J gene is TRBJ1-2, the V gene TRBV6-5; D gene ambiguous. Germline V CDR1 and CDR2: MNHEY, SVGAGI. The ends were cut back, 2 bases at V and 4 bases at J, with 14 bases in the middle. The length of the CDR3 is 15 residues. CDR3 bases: TGTGCCAGCAGTTACGGAGGCAGTATCCGCTATGGCTACACCTTC. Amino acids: CASSYGGSIRYGYTF.

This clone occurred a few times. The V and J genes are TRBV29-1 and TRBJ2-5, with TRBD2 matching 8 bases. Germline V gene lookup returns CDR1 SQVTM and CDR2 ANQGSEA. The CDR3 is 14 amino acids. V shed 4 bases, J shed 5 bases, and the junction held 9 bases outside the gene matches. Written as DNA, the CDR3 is TGCAGCGTTGTTATTTCGGGGGGGCGGGAGACCCAGTACTTC. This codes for CSVVISGGRETQYF.

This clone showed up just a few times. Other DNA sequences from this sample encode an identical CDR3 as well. This CDR3 reads CASSPRGSSYNEQFF. The CDR3 DNA reads TGTGCCAGCAGCCCCCGGGGGAGCTCCTACAATGAGCAGTTCTTC. The chain uses TRBV7-9 and TRBJ2-1, with D possibly matching TRBD2 (6 bases). The CDR3 consists of 15 residues. The germline gives CDR1 SEHNR, CDR2 FQNEAQ (reference sequence). Trimming removed 5 bases at V and 0 bases at J, with 11 bases between.

As DNA, the CDR3 is TGTGCCAGCAGTCGGCAGGGGGCGGTCACAGATACGCAGTATTTT. This gives the protein CASSRQGAVTDTQYF. This chain links TRBV6-1 with TRBJ2-3; 8 positions agree with TRBD1. CDR1 is MNHNS and CDR2 is SASEGT in the germline V gene. The CDR3 extends over 15 amino acids. J gave up 2 bases and V 5 bases, and 6 bases lay outside the gene matches.

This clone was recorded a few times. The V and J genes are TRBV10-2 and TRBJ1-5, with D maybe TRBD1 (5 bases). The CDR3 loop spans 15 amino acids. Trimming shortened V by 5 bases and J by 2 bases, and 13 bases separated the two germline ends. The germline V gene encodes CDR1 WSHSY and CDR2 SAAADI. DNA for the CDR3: TGCGCCAGCAGTAGGACAACCCCGGGCAATCAGCCCCAGCATTTT. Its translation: CASSRTTPGNQPQHF.

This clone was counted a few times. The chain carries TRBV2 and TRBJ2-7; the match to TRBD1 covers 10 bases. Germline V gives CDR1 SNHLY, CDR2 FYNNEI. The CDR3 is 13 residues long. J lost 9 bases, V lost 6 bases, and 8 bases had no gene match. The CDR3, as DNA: TGTGCCAGCAGCTCCGTGGGACAGGGGCGGCAGTACTTC. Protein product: CASSSVGQGRQYF.

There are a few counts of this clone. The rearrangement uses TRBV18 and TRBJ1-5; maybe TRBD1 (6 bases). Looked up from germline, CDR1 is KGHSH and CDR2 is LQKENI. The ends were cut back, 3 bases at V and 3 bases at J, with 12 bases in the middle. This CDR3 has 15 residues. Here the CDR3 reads CASSPLPGDNQPQHF. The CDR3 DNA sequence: TGTGCCAGCTCACCCCTCCCAGGGGACAATCAGCCCCAGCATTTT.

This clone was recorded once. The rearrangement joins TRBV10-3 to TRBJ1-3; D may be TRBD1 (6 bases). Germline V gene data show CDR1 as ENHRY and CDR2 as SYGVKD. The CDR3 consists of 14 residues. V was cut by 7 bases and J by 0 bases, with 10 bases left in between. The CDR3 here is CAITPQGSGNTIYF. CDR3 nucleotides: TGTGCCATCACCCCACAGGGCTCTGGAAACACCATATATTTT.

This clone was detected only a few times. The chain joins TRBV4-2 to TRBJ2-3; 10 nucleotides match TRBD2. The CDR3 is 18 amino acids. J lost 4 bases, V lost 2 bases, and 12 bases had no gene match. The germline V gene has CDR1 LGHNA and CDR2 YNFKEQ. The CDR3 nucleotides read TGTGCCAGCAGCCAATATTCGAGCGGGGGGGTGGGCCCAGATACGCAGTATTTT. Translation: CASSQYSSGGVGPDTQYF.

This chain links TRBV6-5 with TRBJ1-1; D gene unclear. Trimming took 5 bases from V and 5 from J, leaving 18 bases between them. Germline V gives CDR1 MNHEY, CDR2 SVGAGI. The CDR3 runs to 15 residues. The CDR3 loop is CASSNSAGWRTEAFF. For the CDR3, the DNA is TGTGCCAGCAGTAATTCCGCGGGTTGGCGTACTGAAGCTTTCTTT.

The CDR3 DNA sequence: TGTGCCAGTAGTGGACTAGCGGGGGGACTTTACAATGAGCAGTTCTTC. It encodes CASSGLAGGLYNEQFF. The chain carries TRBV19 and TRBJ2-1; 14 bases line up with TRBD2. The CDR3 has 16 amino acids. Germline CDR1 and CDR2: LNHDA and SQIVND (reference sequence). Germline trimming cut 5 bases from V and 4 bases from J; bases unmatched to any gene: 4.

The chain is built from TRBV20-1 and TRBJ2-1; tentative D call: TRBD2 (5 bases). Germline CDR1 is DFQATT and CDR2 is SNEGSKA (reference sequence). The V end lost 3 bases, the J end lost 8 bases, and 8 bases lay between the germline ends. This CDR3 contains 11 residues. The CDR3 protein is CSASGGHEQFF. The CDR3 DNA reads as TGCAGTGCTAGCGGCGGGCATGAGCAGTTCTTC.

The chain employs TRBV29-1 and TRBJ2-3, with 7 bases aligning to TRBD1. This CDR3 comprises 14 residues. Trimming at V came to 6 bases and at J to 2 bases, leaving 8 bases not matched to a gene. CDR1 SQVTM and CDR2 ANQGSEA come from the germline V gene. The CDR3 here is CSVDRFLSTDTQYF. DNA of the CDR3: TGCAGCGTGGACAGGTTCCTTTCCACAGATACGCAGTATTTT.

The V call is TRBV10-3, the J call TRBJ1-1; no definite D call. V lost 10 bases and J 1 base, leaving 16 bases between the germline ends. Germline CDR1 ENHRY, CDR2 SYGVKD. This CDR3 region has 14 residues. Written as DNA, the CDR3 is TGTGCCAGCCTCCGGGGTTCGGGGAACACTGAAGCTTTCTTT. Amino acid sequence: CASLRGSGNTEAFF.

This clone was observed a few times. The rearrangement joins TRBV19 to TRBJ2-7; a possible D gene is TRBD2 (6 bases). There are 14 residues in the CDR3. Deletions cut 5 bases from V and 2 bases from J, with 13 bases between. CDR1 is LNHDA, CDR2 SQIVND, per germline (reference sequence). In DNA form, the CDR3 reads TGTGCCAGTAGTTCGGCAGGGACTCCCTACGAGCAGTACTTC. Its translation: CASSSAGTPYEQYF.

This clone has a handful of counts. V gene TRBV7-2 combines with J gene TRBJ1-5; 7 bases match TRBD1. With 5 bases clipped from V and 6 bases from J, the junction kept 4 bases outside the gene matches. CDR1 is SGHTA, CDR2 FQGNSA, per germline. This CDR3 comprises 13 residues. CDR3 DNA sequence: TGTGCCAGCAGCGCTCCAGGGGGTCAGCCCCAGCATTTT. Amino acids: CASSAPGGQPQHF.

CDR3 nucleotides: TGTGCCAGCACCCCAGGGGTATGGGCAACTAATGAAAAACTGTTTTTT. This codes for CASTPGVWATNEKLFF. This chain joins TRBV9 and TRBJ1-4, with a possible D match to TRBD1 (6 bases). CDR1 SGDLS and CDR2 YYNGEE come from the germline V gene. This CDR3 has 16 residues. The ends were cut back, 6 bases at V and 0 bases at J, with 15 bases in the middle.

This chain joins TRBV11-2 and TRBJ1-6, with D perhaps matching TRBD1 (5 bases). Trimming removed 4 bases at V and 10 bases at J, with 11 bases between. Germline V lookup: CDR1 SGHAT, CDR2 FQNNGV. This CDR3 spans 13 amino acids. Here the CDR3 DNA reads TGTGCCAGCAGCTCACAGACAGTCTCACCCCTCCACTTT. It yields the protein CASSSQTVSPLHF.

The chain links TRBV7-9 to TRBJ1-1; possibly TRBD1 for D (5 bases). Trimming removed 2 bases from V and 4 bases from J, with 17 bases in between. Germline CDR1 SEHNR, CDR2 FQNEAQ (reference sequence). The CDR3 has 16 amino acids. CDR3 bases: TGTGCCAGCAGCTTACGGTTGGGGGAGGGAGGCACTGAAGCTTTCTTT. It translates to CASSLRLGEGGTEAFF.

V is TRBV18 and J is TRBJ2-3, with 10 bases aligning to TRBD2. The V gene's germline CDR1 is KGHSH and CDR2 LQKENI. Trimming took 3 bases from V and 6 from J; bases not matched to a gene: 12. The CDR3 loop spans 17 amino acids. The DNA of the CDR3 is TGTGCCAGCTCACCGAGTAACTTAGCGGGGGGCGGCGATACGCAGTATTTT. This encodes CASSPSNLAGGGDTQYF.

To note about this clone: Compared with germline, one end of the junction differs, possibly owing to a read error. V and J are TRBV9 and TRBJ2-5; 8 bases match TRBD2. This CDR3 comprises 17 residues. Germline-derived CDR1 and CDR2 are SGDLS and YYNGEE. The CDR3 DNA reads TGTGCCAGCAGCGTAGGTGGAAGCGGGGGTGCCCAAGAGGCCCAGTACTTC. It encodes CASSVGGSGGAQEAQYF.

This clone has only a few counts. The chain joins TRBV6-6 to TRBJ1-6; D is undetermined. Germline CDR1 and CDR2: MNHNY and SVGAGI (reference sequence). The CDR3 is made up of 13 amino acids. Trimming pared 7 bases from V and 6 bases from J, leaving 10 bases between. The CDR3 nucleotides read TGTGCCAGCACCCCCAGTGTTAATTCACCCCTCCACTTT. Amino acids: CASTPSVNSPLHF.

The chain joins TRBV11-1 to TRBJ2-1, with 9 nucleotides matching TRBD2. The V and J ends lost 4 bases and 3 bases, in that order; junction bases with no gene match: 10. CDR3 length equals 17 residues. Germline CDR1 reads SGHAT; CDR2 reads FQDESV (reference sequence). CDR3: CASSSTPSGMFYNEQFF. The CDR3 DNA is TGTGCCAGCAGCTCAACCCCTAGCGGGATGTTCTACAATGAGCAGTTCTTC.